This TCR beta chain was recovered during a study of beta chain features in type 1 diabetes. Study conclusions and caveats: Type 1 diabetes patients had TCRB CDR3s that were shorter (moderately but significantly so) in all four CD4+ subsets.

Regarding this clone: The antigen is undetermined.

CDR1 is LNHDA and CDR2 is SQIVND in the germline V gene (reference sequence). J lost 3 bases, V lost 5 bases, and 11 bases had no gene match. There are 16 residues in the CDR3. Every donor had blood drawn once into heparin, around 120 mL on average. Isolated RNA was reverse transcribed in full, so expressed TCRB transcripts were sequenced. The protocol was immunoSEQ multiplex PCR, while the TCRdb copy is restricted to in-frame clones and leaves out a portion. The table records under 300,000 clones, more than 11% of them present only once. The TCR originated in a man aged 25 to 40 with type 1 diabetes. The J gene is TRBJ2-3, the V gene TRBV19; 7 bases map to TRBD1. Material: naive CD4+ T cells from blood. The CDR3 loop is CASSPRGRGKTDTQYF. The CDR3 nucleotides read TGTGCCAGTAGTCCCCGGGGCAGGGGGAAGACAGATACGCAGTATTTT.